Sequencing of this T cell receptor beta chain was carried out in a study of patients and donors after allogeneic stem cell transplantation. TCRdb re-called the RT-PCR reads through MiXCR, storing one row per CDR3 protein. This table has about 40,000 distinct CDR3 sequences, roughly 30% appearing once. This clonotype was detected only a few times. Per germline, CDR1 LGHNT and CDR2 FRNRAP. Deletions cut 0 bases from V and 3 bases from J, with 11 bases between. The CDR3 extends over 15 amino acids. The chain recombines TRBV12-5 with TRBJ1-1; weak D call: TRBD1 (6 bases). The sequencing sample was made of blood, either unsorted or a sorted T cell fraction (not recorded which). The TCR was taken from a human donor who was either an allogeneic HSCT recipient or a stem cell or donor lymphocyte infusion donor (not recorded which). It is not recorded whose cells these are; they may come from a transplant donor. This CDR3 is CASGLVSGAHTEAFF. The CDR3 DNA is TGTGCTAGTGGTTTGGTGTCAGGGGCACACACTGAAGCTTTCTTT.